This passage covers 21 T cell receptor beta chains from one sample sequenced in a study of shared clonotypes between healthy human individuals. Terminally differentiated effector memory CD45RA+ cells were left out of the naive CD8 fraction, which was CD45RO-negative and positively selected for CCR7. Only in-frame clones appear in the TCRdb table, and some are missing; sequencing was by immunoSEQ multiplex PCR. The top ten clones hold more than 1.5% of a sample with around 2.1 million clones, roughly 91% of them seen once. Sample: naive CD8+ T cells from PBMCs. These TCRs come from a man between 18 and 35 years old in good health. Some clones in this sample may be carry-over from other donors' samples.

V usage is TRBV12-5 and J usage is TRBJ2-1; D tentatively reads TRBD1 or TRBD2 (5 bases each). Germline lookup yields CDR1 LGHNT and CDR2 FRNRAP. This CDR3 region has 13 residues. Trimming took off 7 bases at V and 9 bases at J, with 16 bases between the two ends. CDR3 loop: CASAGTAWGEQFF. The CDR3 DNA sequence: TGTGCTAGTGCCGGGACGGCGTGGGGTGAGCAGTTCTTC.

The J gene is TRBJ1-2, the V gene TRBV11-2; 7 positions match TRBD1. The germline V gene encodes CDR1 SGHAT and CDR2 FQNNGV. Trimming removed 4 bases from V and 1 base from J; junction bases left unmatched: 6. The CDR3 is 15 residues long. The CDR3 sequence is CASSSSGTVNYGYTF. The CDR3 region has the DNA TGTGCCAGCAGCTCCTCCGGGACAGTTAACTATGGCTACACCTTC.

The chain uses TRBV28 and TRBJ1-5, with 7 bases aligning to TRBD1. Germline CDR1 reads MDHEN; CDR2 reads SYDVKM. The CDR3 contains 12 residues. The trim removed 3 bases at V and 11 bases at J, leaving 4 bases unmatched. CDR3 DNA: TGTGCCAGCAGTTTCCCAGACAGGGCCCAGCATTTT. It is translated as CASSFPDRAQHF.

The chain carries TRBV9 and TRBJ2-1; 9 positions match TRBD1. Losses at the gene ends were 4 bases for V and 2 bases for J; bases not matched to a gene: 7. The CDR3 runs to 16 residues. CDR1 is SGDLS, CDR2 YYNGEE, per germline. The DNA for the CDR3 is TGTGCCAGCAGCCAGGGACAGGGTAGGGCCTACAATGAGCAGTTCTTC. Encoded protein: CASSQGQGRAYNEQFF.

This clone was seen a few times. This chain links TRBV7-9 with TRBJ1-1; D not certain. CDR3 size: 16 residues. The germline V gene has CDR1 SEHNR and CDR2 FQNEAQ (reference sequence). The V end lost 5 bases, the J end lost 2 bases, and 18 bases lay between the germline ends. In nucleotides, the CDR3 is TGTGCCAGCAGCCAGGCGCTAGGGCAGAGAAACACTGAAGCTTTCTTT. Amino acid sequence: CASSQALGQRNTEAFF.

The CDR3 nucleotides are TGCGCCAGCAGCCAACTGTTTGCAGGAGAAGGAACAGATACGCAGTATTTT. It yields the protein CASSQLFAGEGTDTQYF. The V and J genes are TRBV4-3 and TRBJ2-3; D ambiguous. CDR3 length equals 17 residues. Germline lookup yields CDR1 LGHNA and CDR2 YSLEER. Trimming removed 2 bases at V and 3 bases at J, with 18 bases between.

The chain combines TRBV10-3 with TRBJ2-7, with 13 bases identical to TRBD2. Germline trimming cut 6 bases from V and 3 bases from J; bases unmatched to any gene: 5. CDR3 size: 15 residues. Germline CDR1 reads ENHRY; CDR2 reads SYGVKD. CDR3 amino acids: CAIREGTSGIYEQYF. The CDR3 region has the DNA TGTGCCATCAGGGAGGGGACTAGCGGGATCTACGAGCAGTACTTC.

The genes are TRBV28 and TRBJ2-2; TRBD1 agrees at 9 bases. The CDR3 has 17 amino acids. CDR1 is MDHEN and CDR2 is SYDVKM in the germline V gene. J was trimmed by 4 bases and V by 3 bases; bases with no gene match: 9. In nucleotides, the CDR3 is TGTGCCAGCAGTTTGGGGCCGGACAGGGGTGGCACCGGGGAGCTGTTTTTT. Encoded protein: CASSLGPDRGGTGELFF.

The genes are TRBV19 and TRBJ2-5; 14 bases agree with TRBD2. The germline V gene encodes CDR1 LNHDA and CDR2 SQIVND (reference sequence). The CDR3 spans 16 residues. Unmatched junction bases numbered 3, after V lost 5 bases and J lost 1 base. CDR3 residues: CASSEGTSGGQETQYF. CDR3 DNA: TGTGCCAGTAGTGAGGGGACTAGCGGGGGCCAAGAGACCCAGTACTTC.

This clone has only a few counts. The rearrangement uses TRBV7-8 and TRBJ2-4; 8 bases align to TRBD1. With V trimmed by 6 bases and J by 1 base, 5 bases remained unmatched. Germline V gene lookup returns CDR1 SGHVS and CDR2 FQNEAQ. The CDR3 is 15 amino acids. DNA of the CDR3: TGTGCCAGCAGTTCGGACAGGGCCGCCAAAAACATTCAGTACTTC. As protein: CASSSDRAAKNIQYF.

This chain connects TRBV5-4 to TRBJ1-2, with D maybe TRBD1 (6 bases). The CDR3 consists of 15 residues. The V and J ends lost 1 base and 3 bases respectively, with 13 bases between them. CDR1 is SGHNT and CDR2 is YYREEE in the germline V gene (reference sequence). For the CDR3, the DNA is TGTGCCAGCAGCTTGAGGACAGTCCGGCACTATGGCTACACCTTC. This gives the protein CASSLRTVRHYGYTF.

The chain links TRBV7-9 to TRBJ1-2; 9 bases are a match to TRBD1. V lost 6 bases, J lost 6 bases, and 14 bases stayed unmatched. The germline CDR1 and CDR2 sequences are SEHNR and FQNEAQ (reference sequence). The CDR3 is 16 residues long. The CDR3 reads CASRSGQGQDDHGYTF. CDR3 nucleotides: TGTGCCAGCAGATCTGGACAGGGGCAGGACGACCATGGCTACACCTTC.

The genes are TRBV7-9 and TRBJ2-1; no clear D gene. Germline CDR1 SEHNR, CDR2 FQNEAQ (reference sequence). V dropped 3 bases and J dropped 8 bases, with 11 bases sitting between them. The CDR3 consists of 13 residues. The CDR3 protein is CASSFLPDHEQFF. DNA for the CDR3: TGTGCCAGCAGCTTTCTCCCTGACCATGAGCAGTTCTTC.

The chain couples TRBV27 to TRBJ2-1; 15 bases map to TRBD2. The CDR3 is made up of 15 amino acids. The V gene's germline CDR1 is MNHEY and CDR2 SMNVEV (reference sequence). V lost 4 bases and J lost 8; bases outside the gene matches: 3. This CDR3 reads CASSWTSGRAHEQFF. The CDR3 DNA reads TGTGCCAGCAGTTGGACTAGCGGGAGGGCCCATGAGCAGTTCTTC.

Only one count was recorded for this clone. The V and J genes are TRBV29-1 and TRBJ2-7; TRBD2 is a possible D gene (5 bases). The CDR3 runs 13 residues. CDR1 and CDR2 (germline): SQVTM, ANQGSEA. V was cut by 6 bases and J by 5 bases, with 17 bases left in between. CDR3 residues: CSVPRGPGNEQYF. In DNA, the CDR3 is TGCAGCGTGCCGAGAGGGCCGGGCAACGAGCAGTACTTC.

This rearrangement joins TRBV15 to TRBJ2-7; weak D call: TRBD2 (5 bases). Germline V CDR1 and CDR2: LNHNV, YYDKDF (reference sequence). The CDR3 length is 16 residues. Trimming stripped 3 bases from V and 0 bases from J, with 15 bases between. CDR3 DNA sequence: TGTGCCACCAGCAGCACGGCAGGAGGCCTCTCCTACGAGCAGTACTTC. It encodes CATSSTAGGLSYEQYF.

The chain is built from TRBV5-5 and TRBJ1-5; possible D gene TRBD1, 6 bases. Trimming cost V 4 bases and J 0 bases, with 14 bases left between them. Germline values: CDR1 SGHKS, CDR2 YYEKEE (reference sequence). The CDR3 has 16 amino acids. The CDR3 loop is CASSPGGSYSNQPQHF. In DNA, the CDR3 is TGTGCCAGCAGCCCTGGGGGCAGCTATAGCAATCAGCCCCAGCATTTT.

This sequence joins TRBV19 and TRBJ2-1; 8 positions match TRBD2. Germline V gene data show CDR1 as LNHDA and CDR2 as SQIVND (reference sequence). The CDR3 is 13 residues long. The trim removed 3 bases at V and 10 bases at J, leaving 5 bases unmatched. CDR3 nucleotides: TGTGCCAGTAGTATGCCCAGACTAGCGGAGCAGTTCTTC. Protein: CASSMPRLAEQFF. Drawing the rest from reference TRBV19 and TRBJ2-1, the complete variable domain is DGGITQSPKYLFRKEGQNVTLSCEQNLNHDAMYWYRQDPGQGLRLIYYSQIVNDFQKGDIAEGYSVSREKKESFPLTVTSAQKNPTAFYLCASSMPRLAEQFFGPGTRLTVL.

V gene TRBV7-9 combines with J gene TRBJ1-1; D is undetermined. From germline, CDR1 is SEHNR and CDR2 FQNEAQ (reference sequence). The CDR3 runs to 13 residues. Trimming removed 5 bases at V and 5 bases at J, with 12 bases between. CDR3 residues: CASSPAPGTEAFF. Written as DNA, the CDR3 is TGTGCCAGCAGCCCCGCCCCGGGAACTGAAGCTTTCTTT.

This rearrangement joins TRBV7-6 to TRBJ2-1, with a weak D call TRBD2 (5 bases). The germline gives CDR1 SGHVS, CDR2 FNYEAQ. Trimming stripped 5 bases from V and 4 bases from J, with 12 bases between. The CDR3 runs 14 residues. CDR3 DNA sequence: TGTGCCAGCAGCACAGCAGAGGGATACAATGAGCAGTTCTTC. Encoded protein: CASSTAEGYNEQFF.

The chain carries TRBV11-3 and TRBJ2-1; no clear D gene. CDR1 and CDR2 (germline): SGHNT, YENEEA. V lost 1 base and J 3 bases, leaving 13 bases between the germline ends. The CDR3 contains 16 residues. The CDR3 protein is CASSLGGIYSYNEQFF. Here the CDR3 DNA reads TGTGCCAGCAGCTTAGGAGGTATTTACAGCTACAATGAGCAGTTCTTC.